This T cell receptor (beta chain) emerged from a study of response to subunit inactivated influenza vaccine. Looked up from germline, CDR1 is SGHDN and CDR2 is FVKESK. V gave up 9 bases and J gave up 7 bases, with 11 bases separating them. The CDR3 extends over 11 amino acids. Study results and limitations: The authors offered the suggestion that each seasonal influenza vaccination recruits few new T cells.

TCRdb used MiXCR to reprocess the RT-PCR reads, holding one entry per CDR3 protein. The table shows 560,000 or so distinct CDR3 sequences, with around 8% occurring only once. This clonotype was observed many times. Its antigen remains unidentified. The clonotype originates from a man between 50 and 75 years old who received an inactivated influenza vaccine. This specimen consisted of PBMCs from blood, obtained around 25 months after vaccination. The chain carries TRBV14 and TRBJ2-3; D unresolved. CDR3 nucleotides: TGTGCCAGTTGGCAGAGGAATACGCAGTATTTT. It codes for CASWQRNTQYF.